This T cell receptor beta chain was recovered during a study of OX40 agonist ivuxolimab in advanced cancers. Broader study findings: Relative to CD4+, CD8+ T cells held more expanded clones on average. Those patients achieving a partial response at 0.1-3.0 mg/kg showed among the lowest clonal expansion.

TCRdb keeps only in-frame clones here, not all; method: immunoSEQ multiplex PCR. The table has some 62,000 clones, more than 80% seen once; the top ten hold 5.2%. Samples of blood were obtained at baseline, on cycle 4 day 1, and on cycle 7 day 1. This CDR3 is built from 13 residues. V was clipped by 5 bases and J by 2 bases; unmatched bases: 6. Per the germline V gene, CDR1 is SQVTM and CDR2 is ANQGSEA. To note about this clone: The antigen is undetermined.

The clonotype was recovered from an adult with an advanced solid tumor such as melanoma, head and neck, liver or kidney cancer. The sequencing used CD4+ or CD8+ T cells sorted from blood, collected in a trial of the OX40 agonist ivuxolimab. The rearrangement joins TRBV29-1 to TRBJ2-7, with TRBD1 matching over 7 bases. The CDR3 DNA reads TGCAGCGTTCTCTCGGGACAGACCTACGAGCAGTACTTC. It is translated as CSVLSGQTYEQYF.